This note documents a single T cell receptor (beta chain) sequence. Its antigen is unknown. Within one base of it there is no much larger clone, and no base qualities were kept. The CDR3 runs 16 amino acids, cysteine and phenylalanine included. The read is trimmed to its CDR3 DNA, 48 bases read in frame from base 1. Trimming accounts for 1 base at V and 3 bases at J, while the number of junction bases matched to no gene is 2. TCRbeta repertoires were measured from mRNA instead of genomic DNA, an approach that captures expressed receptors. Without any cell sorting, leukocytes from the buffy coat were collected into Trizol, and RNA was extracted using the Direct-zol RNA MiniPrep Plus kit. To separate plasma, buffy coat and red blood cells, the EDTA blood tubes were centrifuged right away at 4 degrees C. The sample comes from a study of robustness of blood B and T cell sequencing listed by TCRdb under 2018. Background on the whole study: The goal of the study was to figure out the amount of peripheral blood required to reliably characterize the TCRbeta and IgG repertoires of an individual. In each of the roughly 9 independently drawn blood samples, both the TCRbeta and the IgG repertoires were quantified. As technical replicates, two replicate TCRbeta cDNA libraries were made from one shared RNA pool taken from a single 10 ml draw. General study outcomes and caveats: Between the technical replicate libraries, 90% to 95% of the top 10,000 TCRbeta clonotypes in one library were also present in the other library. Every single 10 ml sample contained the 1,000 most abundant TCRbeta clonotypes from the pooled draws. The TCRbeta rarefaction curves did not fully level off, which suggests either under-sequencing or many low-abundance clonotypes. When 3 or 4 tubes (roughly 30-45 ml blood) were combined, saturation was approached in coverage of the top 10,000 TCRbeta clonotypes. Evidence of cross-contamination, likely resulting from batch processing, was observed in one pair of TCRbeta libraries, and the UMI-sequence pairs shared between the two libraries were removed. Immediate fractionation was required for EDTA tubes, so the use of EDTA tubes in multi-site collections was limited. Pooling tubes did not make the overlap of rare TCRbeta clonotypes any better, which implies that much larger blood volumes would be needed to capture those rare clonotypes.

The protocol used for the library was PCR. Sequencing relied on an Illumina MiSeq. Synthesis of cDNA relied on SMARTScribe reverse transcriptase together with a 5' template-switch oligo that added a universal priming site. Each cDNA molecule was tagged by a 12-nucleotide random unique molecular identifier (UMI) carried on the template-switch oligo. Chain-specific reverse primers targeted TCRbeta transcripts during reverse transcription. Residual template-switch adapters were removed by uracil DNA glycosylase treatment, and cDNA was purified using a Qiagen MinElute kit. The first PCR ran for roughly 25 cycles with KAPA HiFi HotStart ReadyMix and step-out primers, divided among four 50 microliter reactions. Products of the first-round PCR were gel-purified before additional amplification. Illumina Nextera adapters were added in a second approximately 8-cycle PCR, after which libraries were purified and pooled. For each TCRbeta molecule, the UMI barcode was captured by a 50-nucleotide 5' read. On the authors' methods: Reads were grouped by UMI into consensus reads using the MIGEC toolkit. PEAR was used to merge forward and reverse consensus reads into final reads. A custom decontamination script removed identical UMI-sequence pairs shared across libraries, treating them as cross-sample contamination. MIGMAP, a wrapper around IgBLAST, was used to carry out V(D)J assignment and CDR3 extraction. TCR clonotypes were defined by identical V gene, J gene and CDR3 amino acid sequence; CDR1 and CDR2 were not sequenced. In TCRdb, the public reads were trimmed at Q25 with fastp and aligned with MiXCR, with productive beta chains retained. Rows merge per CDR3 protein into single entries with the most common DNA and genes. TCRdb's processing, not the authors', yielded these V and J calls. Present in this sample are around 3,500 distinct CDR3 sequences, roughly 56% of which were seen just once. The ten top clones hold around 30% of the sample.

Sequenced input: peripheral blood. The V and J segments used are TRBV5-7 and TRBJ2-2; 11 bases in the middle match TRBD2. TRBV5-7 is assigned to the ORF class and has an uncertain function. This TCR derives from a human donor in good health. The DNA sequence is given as TGTGCCAGCAGCTTGACTAGCGGGAGATACACCGGGGAGCTGTTTTTT. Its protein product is CASSLTSGRYTGELFF.